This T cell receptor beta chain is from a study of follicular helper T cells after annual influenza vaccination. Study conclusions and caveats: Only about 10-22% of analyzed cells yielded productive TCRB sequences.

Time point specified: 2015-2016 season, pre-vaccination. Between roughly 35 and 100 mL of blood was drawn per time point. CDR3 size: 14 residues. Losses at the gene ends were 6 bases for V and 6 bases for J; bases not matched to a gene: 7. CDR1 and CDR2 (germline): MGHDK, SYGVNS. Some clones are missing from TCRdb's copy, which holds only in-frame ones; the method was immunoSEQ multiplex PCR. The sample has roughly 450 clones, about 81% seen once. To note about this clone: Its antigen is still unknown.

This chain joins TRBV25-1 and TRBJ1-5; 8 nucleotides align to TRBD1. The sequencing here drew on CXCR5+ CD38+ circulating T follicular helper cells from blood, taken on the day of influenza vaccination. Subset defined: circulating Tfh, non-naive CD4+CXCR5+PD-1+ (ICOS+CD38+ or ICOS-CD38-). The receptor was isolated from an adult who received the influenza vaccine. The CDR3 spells CASSPDRGAQPQHF. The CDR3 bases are TGTGCCAGCAGCCCCGACAGGGGTGCTCAGCCCCAGCATTTT.